The sequence of this TCR beta chain was determined in a study of blood T cell repertoires in COVID-19. For the study at large: Donors in the United States, Italy and Spain gave samples during acute or convalescent COVID-19. T cells, B-cell-depleted T cells, or PBMCs supplied cDNA or gDNA.

Trimming pared 5 bases from V and 8 bases from J, leaving 21 bases between. The CDR3 loop spans 15 amino acids. CDR1 is SGHAT, CDR2 FQNNGV, per germline. As originally analysed: Estimation of nucleated cell counts was performed using reference gene primer amplification. The protocol was immunoSEQ multiplex PCR, while the TCRdb copy is restricted to in-frame clones and leaves out a portion. V, J and clone size derive from that table, while D and trimming were established from the DNA sequence. The data hold 200,000 to 250,000 clones, with under 90% observed a single time. V gene TRBV11-2 combines with J gene TRBJ1-2, with a weak D call TRBD1 (6 bases). This sequence was found in a man in his 60s who had recovered from COVID-19. The source material was peripheral blood. CDR3 nucleotides: TGTGCCAGCAGCCCAACCCCCCGGGACAATGAAGGCTACACCTTC. Translated, it gives CASSPTPRDNEGYTF.